The 24 T cell receptor beta chains listed next were all sequenced from one sample in a study of cytomegalovirus exposure and HLA in healthy donors. With 60 Vbeta and 13 Jbeta primers, the PCR was carried out. Assay: immunoSEQ multiplex PCR; the TCRdb copy retains only in-frame clones and omits some. The table includes 150,000 to 200,000 clones, 70% to 80% detected once. Sequencing was done on a sample of PBMCs. These receptors were collected from a man in his forties or fifties in good health and CMV-seropositive.

The chain couples TRBV6-6 to TRBJ2-7; TRBD1 matches at 7 bases. The CDR3 sequence is 14 residues long. Germline V gene data show CDR1 as MNHNY and CDR2 as SVGAGI (reference sequence). V was clipped by 4 bases and J by 7 bases; unmatched bases: 10. The chain's CDR3 is CASSLGQGVGEQYF. As DNA, the CDR3 is TGTGCCAGCAGTTTGGGGCAGGGGGTAGGAGAGCAGTACTTC.

CDR3 DNA sequence: TGTGCCAGCAGCTTAGGGACTGACTATGGCTACACCTTC. It yields the protein CASSLGTDYGYTF. The rearrangement links TRBV7-8 to TRBJ1-2; D gene ambiguous. Trimming stripped 1 base from V and 3 bases from J, with 6 bases between. The germline V gene has CDR1 SGHVS and CDR2 FQNEAQ. This CDR3 is 13 amino acids long.

The chain uses TRBV5-4 and TRBJ2-1; D is undetermined. The CDR3 has 15 amino acids. Trimming shortened V by 3 bases and J by 0 bases, and 10 bases separated the two germline ends. Looked up from germline, CDR1 is SGHNT and CDR2 is YYREEE (reference sequence). The CDR3 DNA reads as TGTGCCAGCAGCTCCACTCGTAGCTCCTACAATGAGCAGTTCTTC. It translates to CASSSTRSSYNEQFF.

CDR3: CASSIRSGQGARSGYTF. The DNA for the CDR3 is TGTGCCAGTAGTATTAGATCGGGCCAGGGGGCGAGATCTGGCTACACCTTC. The rearrangement links TRBV19 to TRBJ1-2; 8 positions agree with TRBD1. CDR1 is LNHDA, CDR2 SQIVND, per germline (reference sequence). V lost 3 bases to trimming and J lost 7 bases; unmatched junction nucleotides: 16. CDR3 length equals 17 residues.

The chain joins TRBV2 to TRBJ2-7; 7 positions agree with TRBD1. V lost 10 bases, J lost 0 bases, and 6 bases stayed unmatched. The CDR3 runs 13 residues. Germline V gene data show CDR1 as SNHLY and CDR2 as FYNNEI. The CDR3 spells CATGDRVSYEQYF. The CDR3 DNA reads TGTGCCACAGGAGACAGGGTCTCCTACGAGCAGTACTTC.

V is TRBV6-5 and J is TRBJ1-2; D gene ambiguous. This CDR3 region has 16 residues. V was cut by 0 bases and J by 3 bases, with 14 bases left in between. Germline CDR1 MNHEY, CDR2 SVGAGI. Here the CDR3 DNA reads TGTGCCAGCAGTTACTCGAATGGTGCGGCAGACTATGGCTACACCTTC. Translation: CASSYSNGAADYGYTF.

This rearrangement joins TRBV4-3 to TRBJ2-1, with a possible D match to TRBD1 (5 bases). This CDR3 contains 18 residues. The V end was cut by 0 bases, the J end by 6 bases, with 21 bases between. Germline V gene sequence: CDR1 LGHNA, CDR2 YSLEER. CDR3 in amino acids: CASSQDRYRSRGFNEQFF. In nucleotides, the CDR3 is TGCGCCAGCAGCCAAGACAGGTATAGATCAAGGGGATTCAATGAGCAGTTCTTC.

The chain couples TRBV19 to TRBJ2-7; D possibly corresponds to TRBD2 (7 bases). Germline V gene data show CDR1 as LNHDA and CDR2 as SQIVND (reference sequence). There are 13 residues in the CDR3. V was trimmed by 9 bases and J by 0 bases, leaving 12 bases between them. CDR3 amino acids: CASQRDNSYEQYF. DNA of the CDR3: TGTGCCAGCCAGCGGGACAACTCCTACGAGCAGTACTTC.

The genes are TRBV7-3 and TRBJ2-1; the D gene is possibly TRBD1 (8 bases). V was cut by 4 bases and J by 7 bases, with 14 bases left in between. This CDR3 comprises 14 residues. The germline gives CDR1 SGHTA, CDR2 FQGTGA. CDR3 bases: TGTGCCAGCAGCTCCCAACAGGGGGGGAATGAGCAGTTCTTC. Encoded protein: CASSSQQGGNEQFF.

The chain has TRBV27 and TRBJ2-1; perhaps TRBD1 as D (6 bases). CDR3 length: 16 amino acids. Germline V gene sequence: CDR1 MNHEY, CDR2 SMNVEV (reference sequence). Trimming removed 2 bases at V and 5 bases at J, with 16 bases between. This CDR3 is CASSLQDRQVDNEQFF. CDR3 in DNA: TGTGCCAGCAGTTTACAGGACAGACAGGTAGACAATGAGCAGTTCTTC.

The rearrangement uses TRBV5-1 and TRBJ2-1; 11 nucleotides line up with TRBD2. Trimming took 3 bases from V and 6 from J; bases not matched to a gene: 5. This CDR3 has 15 residues. Per the germline V gene, CDR1 is SGHRS and CDR2 is YFSETQ. The CDR3: CASSSSSGGRNEQFF. In nucleotides, the CDR3 is TGCGCCAGCAGCTCATCTAGCGGGGGGCGCAATGAGCAGTTCTTC.

The rearrangement joins TRBV9 to TRBJ2-5; 8 bases map to TRBD1. Per the germline V gene, CDR1 is SGDLS and CDR2 is YYNGEE. After removal of 3 bases from V and 11 bases from J, the junction contained 12 bases not matched to a gene. This CDR3 spans 14 amino acids. CDR3 loop: CASSAGQGPREQYF. The CDR3 DNA reads as TGTGCCAGCAGCGCCGGACAGGGACCGAGGGAGCAGTACTTC.

V and J are TRBV2 and TRBJ2-5, with TRBD2 identical over 8 bases. V shed 10 bases, J shed 3 bases, and the junction held 10 bases outside the gene matches. The CDR3 extends over 14 amino acids. Per the germline V gene, CDR1 is SNHLY and CDR2 is FYNNEI. Here the CDR3 reads CATFRGLGKETQYF. As DNA, the CDR3 is TGTGCCACATTCAGGGGACTAGGGAAAGAGACCCAGTACTTC.

The chain combines TRBV19 with TRBJ1-2; 7 positions agree with TRBD1. The germline CDR1 and CDR2 sequences are LNHDA and SQIVND (reference sequence). V was pared by 2 bases and J by 7 bases, with 10 bases of the junction left unmatched. CDR3 length equals 15 residues. CDR3 nucleotides: TGTGCCAGTAGTATAACCCCGGAGGGGGCGTCTGGCTACACCTTC. It yields the protein CASSITPEGASGYTF.

The chain joins TRBV11-3 to TRBJ2-7; 11 bases match TRBD1. This CDR3 comprises 16 residues. V dropped 2 bases and J dropped 5; count of bases not matched to a gene: 8. Germline CDR1 SGHNT, CDR2 YENEEA. CDR3 residues: CASSLYDGQGADEQYF. CDR3 DNA: TGTGCCAGCAGCTTATACGACGGACAGGGGGCTGACGAGCAGTACTTC.

The chain uses TRBV9 and TRBJ1-1; D unresolved. The CDR3 spans 14 residues. V lost 0 bases and J 4 bases, leaving 10 bases between the germline ends. Germline CDR1 reads SGDLS; CDR2 reads YYNGEE. As DNA, the CDR3 is TGTGCCAGCAGCGTAGCAGGTGTAGGCACTGAAGCTTTCTTT. It yields the protein CASSVAGVGTEAFF.

The J gene is TRBJ2-7, the V gene TRBV11-2, with 8 positions matching TRBD1. The trim removed 2 bases at V and 3 bases at J, leaving 6 bases unmatched. The germline V gene encodes CDR1 SGHAT and CDR2 FQNNGV. This CDR3 contains 15 residues. In DNA, the CDR3 is TGTGCCAGCAGCTTAAAGGACAGGGCTGGCTACGAGCAGTACTTC. Translation gives CASSLKDRAGYEQYF.

V usage is TRBV5-5 and J usage is TRBJ2-2; 7 bases fit TRBD2. This CDR3 has 16 residues. The J segment lost 0 bases and the V segment lost 1 base, leaving 3 bases of the junction unmatched. Germline V CDR1 and CDR2: SGHKS, YYEKEE (reference sequence). The CDR3 loop is CASSLSGAPNTGELFF. The DNA for the CDR3 is TGTGCCAGCAGCTTGAGCGGGGCCCCGAACACCGGGGAGCTGTTTTTT.

CDR3 amino acids: CASSYMQGAGQPQHF. CDR3 in DNA: TGTGCCAGCAGTTACATGCAGGGGGCAGGTCAGCCCCAGCATTTT. The chain carries TRBV6-5 and TRBJ1-5; 8 bases map to TRBD1. V was pared by 2 bases and J by 6 bases, with 6 bases of the junction left unmatched. The CDR3 runs 15 residues. Germline V gene lookup returns CDR1 MNHEY and CDR2 SVGAGI.

The rearrangement joins TRBV10-1 to TRBJ1-5; tentatively, D is TRBD1 (5 bases). Deletions cut 3 bases from V and 5 bases from J, with 8 bases between. The germline CDR1 and CDR2 sequences are WNHNN and SYGVQD (reference sequence). This CDR3 region has 13 residues. The CDR3 sequence: CASSDGTHQPQHF. CDR3 coding DNA: TGCGCCAGCAGTGATGGGACTCATCAGCCCCAGCATTTT.

This clone was detected a few times. The chain employs TRBV18 and TRBJ2-7; TRBD2 matches at 7 bases. The CDR3 covers 12 residues. The germline gives CDR1 KGHSH, CDR2 LQKENI. Trimming at V came to 3 bases and at J to 4 bases, leaving 0 bases not matched to a gene. This chain's CDR3 is CASSPGGYEQYF. DNA for the CDR3: TGTGCCAGCTCACCGGGGGGGTACGAGCAGTACTTC.

This clone appeared a single time. The chain combines TRBV7-3 with TRBJ1-2; 7 bases match TRBD1. V shed 1 base and J 3 bases; nucleotides not matched to a gene: 8. The CDR3 totals 16 residues. Germline V gives CDR1 SGHTA, CDR2 FQGTGA. CDR3 in DNA: TGTGCCAGCAGCTTAAATCCAGGGGGATCTGACTATGGCTACACCTTC. This gives the protein CASSLNPGGSDYGYTF.

The chain recombines TRBV25-1 with TRBJ1-6, with TRBD1 matching 9 bases. Per the germline V gene, CDR1 is MGHDK and CDR2 is SYGVNS. The CDR3 has 15 amino acids. The ends lost 3 bases at V and 7 bases at J; junction bases unmatched: 4. The CDR3: CASSDWDRENSPLHF. CDR3 DNA: TGTGCCAGCAGTGATTGGGACAGGGAGAATTCACCCCTCCACTTT.

This clone was detected only a few times. V and J are TRBV25-1 and TRBJ2-7; 10 nucleotides agree with TRBD1. Germline assignment: CDR1 MGHDK and CDR2 SYGVNS. This CDR3 region has 13 residues. J lost 1 base, V lost 6 bases, and 0 bases had no gene match. CDR3 sequence: CASRGQGSYEQYF. The CDR3 DNA reads as TGTGCCAGCAGGGGACAGGGGTCCTACGAGCAGTACTTC.